This T cell receptor beta chain was found in a study of PD-L1 blockade in urothelial cancer. Measured with immunoSEQ multiplex PCR; TCRdb has only the in-frame clones, and not every one. The data show 38,000 or so clones, around four fifths seen once. The V gene's germline CDR1 is SGHRS and CDR2 YFSETQ. This CDR3 has 14 residues. V lost 5 bases and J lost 8, with 16 bases in between. Sequences were derived from PBMCs, sampled around atezolizumab (anti-PD-L1) treatment. The sequence was obtained from a man aged 55 to 70 with urothelial cancer. This chain joins TRBV5-1 and TRBJ1-4; D perhaps matches TRBD1 (5 bases). The CDR3 is CASRPGQGPEKLFF. The DNA for the CDR3 is TGCGCCAGCAGGCCCGGGCAGGGTCCAGAAAAACTGTTTTTT.